This T cell receptor beta chain was sequenced for a study of cytomegalovirus exposure and HLA in healthy donors. Study background: Early released data had tens of millions of unique TCRs, all coming from HLA-typed donors.

About this clone itself: Its target is not known.

Study-wide points: In a later analysis, several top co-occurrence clusters appeared linked to parvovirus B19, influenza, CMV and Epstein-Barr virus. TCR beta V- and J-gene trimming, according to a later analysis, was linked to a missense DCLRE1C variant. Highest at DRB1 and lowest at HLA-C, TCR association rates differed among HLA loci in a later analysis.

In the PCR, 60 Vbeta and 13 Jbeta primers were used. Data came from immunoSEQ multiplex PCR; TCRdb stores just in-frame clones and leaves some out. The table records about 130,000 clones, around 72% of them present only once. CDR1 and CDR2 from the germline V gene are SGHVS and FQNEAQ. The junction had 4 bases not matched to a gene; V was cut back by 4 bases and J by 7 bases. This CDR3 has 15 residues. This rearrangement joins TRBV7-8 to TRBJ2-2, with 12 bases fitting TRBD2. This receptor was taken from a human donor in good health. Sequences were obtained from PBMCs. As DNA, the CDR3 is TGTGCCAGCAGCTCGGGACTAGCGGGCAGCGGGGAGCTGTTTTTT. Its protein is CASSSGLAGSGELFF.